Presented here are 5 T cell receptor beta chains from one specimen sequenced in a study of CD8 T cells in ankylosing spondylitis. Study findings and constraints: Fewer than ten highly homologous variants made up a TCR beta motif that seemed to typify ankylosing spondylitis blood.

These TCRs' antigens remain unknown. TCRdb re-derived calls from the 5' RACE reads in MiXCR, one entry per CDR3 protein. The sample includes a few hundred thousand distinct CDR3 sequences, 8% seen only once; the top ten take about 14%. The sample taken for sequencing was blood, either unsorted or a sorted T cell fraction (not recorded which). Receptor source: a male donor with ankylosing spondylitis.

This clonotype was seen ten or more times. The CDR3 loop is CSARDHREGLKGELFF. In DNA, the CDR3 is TGCAGTGCTAGAGATCACCGGGAGGGATTAAAGGGGGAGCTGTTTTTT. The chain uses TRBV20-1 and TRBJ2-2; 8 bases agree with TRBD2. Losses at the gene ends were 0 bases for V and 8 bases for J; bases not matched to a gene: 11. CDR3 size: 16 residues. Looked up from germline, CDR1 is DFQATT and CDR2 is SNEGSKA (reference sequence).

V gene TRBV18 combines with J gene TRBJ2-2; D is undetermined. The CDR3 covers 13 residues. Germline V CDR1 and CDR2: KGHSH, LQKENI. V was cut by 2 bases and J by 3 bases, with 4 bases left in between. The CDR3 region is CASSPAHTGELFF. CDR3 in DNA: TGTGCCAGCTCACCAGCTCACACCGGGGAGCTGTTTTTT.

This clonotype came up many times. The chain joins TRBV20-1 to TRBJ2-7, with 9 bases identical to TRBD2. This CDR3 contains 16 residues. Losses at the gene ends were 6 bases for V and 6 bases for J; bases not matched to a gene: 18. The V gene's germline CDR1 is DFQATT and CDR2 SNEGSKA (reference sequence). The CDR3 here is CSAHPGVSGSGVEQYF. Written as DNA, the CDR3 is TGCAGTGCCCACCCCGGGGTTAGCGGGAGTGGGGTCGAGCAGTACTTC.

In its sample, this clonotype was seen many times. CDR3 region: CASSRGEAGEQFF. The CDR3 coding sequence is TGTGCCAGCAGTAGGGGAGAGGCGGGTGAGCAGTTCTTC. The chain recombines TRBV6-4 with TRBJ2-1; D may match TRBD1 or TRBD2 (5 bases each). In germline, CDR1 is MRHNA, CDR2 SNTAGT. There are 13 residues in the CDR3. Trimming cost V 5 bases and J 9 bases, with 14 bases left between them.

This clonotype was found many times. The J gene is TRBJ2-3, the V gene TRBV20-1; 7 bases are a match to TRBD2. Germline CDR1 DFQATT, CDR2 SNEGSKA (reference sequence). The CDR3 totals 14 residues. Trimming removed 6 bases from V and 3 bases from J; junction bases left unmatched: 9. The CDR3: CSALSGLGTDTQYF. CDR3 coding DNA: TGCAGTGCCCTCTCCGGACTAGGTACAGATACGCAGTATTTT.